What follows is one TCR beta chain and its context. One junction end disagrees with the germline gene, perhaps due to a read error. Unsorted bulk tissue, about 19-31 mg of it, served as the source for co-extraction of RNA and DNA. CDR1 is SGHNT and CDR2 is YENEEA in the germline V gene. CDR3 length: 14 residues. The data stem from a study of tumor-infiltrating lymphocytes in primary liver carcinoma. The investigators made TCR beta cDNA from about 510 ng total RNA, using a constant-region primer. ARM-PCR, slightly modified, supplied the TCR beta libraries through three nested multiplex PCR rounds. TRBV1-TRBV30 forward primers paired with a C-beta reverse primer drove the first two PCR rounds, about 9 cycles each. TCRdb reanalysed the multiplex PCR reads using MiXCR and keeps one entry per CDR3 protein. The repertoire has approximately 37,000 distinct CDR3 sequences, roughly 70% of them found once; the top ten carry under 20%.

The sequence derives from a man between 40 and 49 years old with primary liver carcinoma and hepatitis B virus infection. The chain is built from TRBV11-3 and TRBJ2-1; no firm D call. Sample: liver tumor tissue from sampling region 4. The subset: tumor region T4, right-lateral pole. The DNA of the CDR3 is TGTCCCAACAGCTTAGGCGTCTCGAACAATGAGCTGTTCTTC. Amino acid sequence: CPNSLGVSNNELFF.